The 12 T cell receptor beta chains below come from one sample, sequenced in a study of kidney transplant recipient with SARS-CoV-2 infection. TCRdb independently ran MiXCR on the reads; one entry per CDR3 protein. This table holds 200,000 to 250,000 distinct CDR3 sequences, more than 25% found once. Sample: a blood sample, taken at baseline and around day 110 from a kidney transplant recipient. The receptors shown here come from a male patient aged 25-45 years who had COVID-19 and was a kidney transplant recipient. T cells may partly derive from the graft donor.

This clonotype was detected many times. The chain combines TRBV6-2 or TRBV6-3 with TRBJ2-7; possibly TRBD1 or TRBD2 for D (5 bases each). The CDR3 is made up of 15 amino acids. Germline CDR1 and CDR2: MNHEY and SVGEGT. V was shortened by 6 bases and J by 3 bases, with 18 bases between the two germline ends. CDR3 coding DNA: TGTGCCAGCAGGGTTTCCGGGACGGAGGTCTACGAGCAGTACTTC. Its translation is CASRVSGTEVYEQYF.

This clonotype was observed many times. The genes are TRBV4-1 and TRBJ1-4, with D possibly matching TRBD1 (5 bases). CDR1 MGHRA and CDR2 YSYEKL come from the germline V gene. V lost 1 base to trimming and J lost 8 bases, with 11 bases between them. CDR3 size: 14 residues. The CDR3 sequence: CASSQGWDFEKLFF. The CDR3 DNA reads TGCGCCAGCAGCCAAGGTTGGGACTTCGAAAAACTGTTTTTT.

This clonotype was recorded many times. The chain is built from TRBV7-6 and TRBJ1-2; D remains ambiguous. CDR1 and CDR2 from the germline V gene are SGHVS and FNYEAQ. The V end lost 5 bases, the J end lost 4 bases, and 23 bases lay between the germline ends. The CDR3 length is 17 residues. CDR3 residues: CASSSCSESRKTYGYTF. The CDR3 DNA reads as TGTGCCAGCAGCAGTTGCAGTGAATCTCGAAAGACCTATGGCTACACCTTC.

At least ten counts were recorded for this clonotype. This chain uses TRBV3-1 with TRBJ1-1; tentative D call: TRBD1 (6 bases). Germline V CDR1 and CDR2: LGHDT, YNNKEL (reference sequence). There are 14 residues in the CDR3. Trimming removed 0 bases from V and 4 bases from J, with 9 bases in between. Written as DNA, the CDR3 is TGTGCCAGCAGCCAAGATGGAGGGGGCACTGAAGCTTTCTTT. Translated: CASSQDGGGTEAFF. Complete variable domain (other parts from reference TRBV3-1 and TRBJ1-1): DTAVSQTPKYLVTQMGNDKSIKCEQNLGHDTMYWYKQDSKKFLKIMFSYNNKELIINETVPNRFSPKSPDKAHLNLHINSLELGDSAVYFCASSQDGGGTEAFFGQGTRLTVV.

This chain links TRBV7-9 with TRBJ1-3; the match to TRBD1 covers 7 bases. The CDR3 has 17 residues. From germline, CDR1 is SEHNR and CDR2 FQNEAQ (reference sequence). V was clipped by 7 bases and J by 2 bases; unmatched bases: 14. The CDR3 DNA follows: TGTGCCAGCATCCTACGACGGGACAGTAAGCCTGGAAACACCATATATTTT. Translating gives CASILRRDSKPGNTIYF. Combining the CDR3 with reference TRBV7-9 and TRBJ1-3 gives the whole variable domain DTGVSQNPRHKITKRGQNVTFRCDPISEHNRLYWYRQTLGQGPEFLTYFQNEAQLEKSRLLSDRFSAERPKGSFSTLEIQRTEQGDSAMYLCASILRRDSKPGNTIYFGEGSWLTVV.

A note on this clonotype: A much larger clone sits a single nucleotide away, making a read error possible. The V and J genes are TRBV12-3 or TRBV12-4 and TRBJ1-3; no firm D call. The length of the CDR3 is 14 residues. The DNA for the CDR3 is TGTGCCAACAGTTTATCGGCACAAAGAAACACCATATATTTT. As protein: CANSLSAQRNTIYF.

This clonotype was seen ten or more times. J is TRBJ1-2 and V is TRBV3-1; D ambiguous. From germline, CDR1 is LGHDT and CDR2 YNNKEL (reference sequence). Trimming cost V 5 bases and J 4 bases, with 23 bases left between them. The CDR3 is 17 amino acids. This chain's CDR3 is CASSEFITLRKTYGYTF. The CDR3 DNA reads TGTGCCAGCAGCGAATTTATCACCCTTCGAAAGACCTATGGCTACACCTTC.

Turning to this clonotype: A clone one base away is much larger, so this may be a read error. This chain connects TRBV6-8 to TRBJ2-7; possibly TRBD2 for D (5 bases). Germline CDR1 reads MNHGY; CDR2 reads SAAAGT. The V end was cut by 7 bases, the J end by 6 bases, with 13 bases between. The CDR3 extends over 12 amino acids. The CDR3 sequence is CASIGPGSEQYF. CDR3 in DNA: TGTGCCAGCATAGGGCCGGGGAGCGAGCAGTACTTC.

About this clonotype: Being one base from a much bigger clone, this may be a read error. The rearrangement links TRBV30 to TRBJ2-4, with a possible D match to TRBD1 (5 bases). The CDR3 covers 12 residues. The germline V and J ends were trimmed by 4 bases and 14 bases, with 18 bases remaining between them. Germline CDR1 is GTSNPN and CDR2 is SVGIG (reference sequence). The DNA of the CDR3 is TGTGCCTGGAATAGGGGCCCCGACGAGAAGTACTTC. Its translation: CAWNRGPDEKYF.

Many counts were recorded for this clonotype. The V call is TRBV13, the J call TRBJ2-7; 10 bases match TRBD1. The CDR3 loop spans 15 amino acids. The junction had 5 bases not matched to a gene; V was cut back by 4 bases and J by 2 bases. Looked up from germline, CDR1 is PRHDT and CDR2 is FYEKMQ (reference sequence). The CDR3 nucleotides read TGTGCCAGCAGCTCCCCCGGACAGGGGGCCTACGAGCAGTACTTC. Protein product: CASSSPGQGAYEQYF.

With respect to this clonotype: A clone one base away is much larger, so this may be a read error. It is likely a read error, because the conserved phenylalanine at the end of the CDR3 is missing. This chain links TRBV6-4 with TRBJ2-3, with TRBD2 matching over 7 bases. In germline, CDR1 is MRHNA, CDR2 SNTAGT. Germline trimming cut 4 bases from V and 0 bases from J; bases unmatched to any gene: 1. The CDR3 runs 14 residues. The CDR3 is CASSVGGSTDTQYS. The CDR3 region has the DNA TGTGCCAGCAGTGTGGGAGGGAGCACAGATACGCAGTATTCT.

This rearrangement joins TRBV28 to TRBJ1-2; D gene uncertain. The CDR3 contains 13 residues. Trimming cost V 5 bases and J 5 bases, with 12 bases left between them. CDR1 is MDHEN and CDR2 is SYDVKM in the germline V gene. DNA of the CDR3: TGTGCCAGCAGTCTAATGTCGAGGTATGGCTACACCTTC. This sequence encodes CASSLMSRYGYTF.